This T cell receptor beta chain was sequenced for a study of Graves' ophthalmopathy and Graves' hyperthyroidism. Notes on the study in general: This model predicted ophthalmopathy progression (sensitivity 65% to 71%, specificity 72% to 85%).

This clonotype was counted at least ten times. The antigen remains unidentified. CDR3 length: 14 residues. Germline V gives CDR1 SGHTA, CDR2 FQGNSA. Trimming removed 6 bases at V and 1 base at J, with 12 bases between. RNA transcripts yielded amplified TCR beta CDR3 regions. Investigators did first-round RT-PCR with HTBI primers, then second-round multiplex PCR. MiXCR was run by TCRdb on the multiplex PCR reads, yielding one entry per CDR3 protein. The data show around 470,000 distinct CDR3 sequences, around 14% seen once. Every ophthalmopathy donor presented moderate-to-severe activity, CAS ≥3, NOSPECS ≥4 and duration under 3 months.

This receptor was taken from a woman aged 25-40 years with Graves' ophthalmopathy. J is TRBJ1-1 and V is TRBV7-2; D remains ambiguous. Sequenced input: blood. Written as DNA, the CDR3 is TGTGCCAGCAGTCCTCAGGTACGGAACACTGAAGCTTTCTTT. This codes for CASSPQVRNTEAFF.